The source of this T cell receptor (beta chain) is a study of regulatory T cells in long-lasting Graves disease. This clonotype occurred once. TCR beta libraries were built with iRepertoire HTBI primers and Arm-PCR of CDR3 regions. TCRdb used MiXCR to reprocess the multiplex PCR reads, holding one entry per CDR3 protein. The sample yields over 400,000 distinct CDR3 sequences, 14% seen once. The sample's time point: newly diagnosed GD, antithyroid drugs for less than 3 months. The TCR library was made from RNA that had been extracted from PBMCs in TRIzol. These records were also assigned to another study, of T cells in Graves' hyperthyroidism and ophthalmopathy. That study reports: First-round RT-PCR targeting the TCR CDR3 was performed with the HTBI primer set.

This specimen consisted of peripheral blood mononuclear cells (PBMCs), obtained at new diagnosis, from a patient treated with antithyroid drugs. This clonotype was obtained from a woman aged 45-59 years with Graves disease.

The CDR3 region has the DNA TGCGCCAGCAGCTTGGGCCTCGGATATCCTGGGGCCAACGTCCTGACTTTC. Translated, it gives CASSLGLGYPGANVLTF. This chain connects TRBV5-1 to TRBJ2-6, with no clear D. The germline CDR1 and CDR2 sequences are SGHRS and YFSETQ. Trimming cost V 0 bases and J 2 bases, with 12 bases left between them. The CDR3 runs to 17 residues. The full variable domain, its missing parts supplied by reference TRBV5-1 and TRBJ2-6, is KAGVTQTPRYLIKTRGQQVTLSCSPISGHRSVSWYQQTPGQGLQFLFEYFSETQRNKGNFPGRFSGRQFSNSRSEMNVSTLELGDSALYLCASSLGLGYPGANVLTFGAGSRLTVL.